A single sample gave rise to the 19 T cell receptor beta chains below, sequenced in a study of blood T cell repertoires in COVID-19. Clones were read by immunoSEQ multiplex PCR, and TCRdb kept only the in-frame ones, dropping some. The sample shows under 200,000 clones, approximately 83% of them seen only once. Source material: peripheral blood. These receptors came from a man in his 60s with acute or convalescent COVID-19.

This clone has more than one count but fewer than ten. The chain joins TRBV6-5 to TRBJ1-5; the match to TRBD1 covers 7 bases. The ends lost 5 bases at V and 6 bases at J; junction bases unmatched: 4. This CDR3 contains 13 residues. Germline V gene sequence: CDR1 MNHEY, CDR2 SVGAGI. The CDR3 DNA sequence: TGTGCCAGCAGTCTGGGACAGCCTCAGCCCCAGCATTTT. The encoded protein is CASSLGQPQPQHF.

The CDR3 sequence is CASSPQTGPLNYGYTF. The CDR3 region has the DNA TGTGCCAGCAGCCCACAGACAGGGCCCCTCAACTATGGCTACACCTTC. The chain joins TRBV7-2 to TRBJ1-2, with TRBD1 matching 7 bases. The germline V gene encodes CDR1 SGHTA and CDR2 FQGNSA. The V segment lost 5 bases and the J segment 2 bases; nucleotides outside the gene matches: 11. The CDR3 covers 16 residues.

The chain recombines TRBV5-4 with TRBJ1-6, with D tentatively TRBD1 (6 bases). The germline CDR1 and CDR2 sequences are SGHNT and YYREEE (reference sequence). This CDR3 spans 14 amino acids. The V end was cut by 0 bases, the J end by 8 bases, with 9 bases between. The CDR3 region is CASSLARGDSPLHF. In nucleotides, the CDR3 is TGTGCCAGCAGCTTGGCCAGGGGTGATTCACCCCTCCACTTT.

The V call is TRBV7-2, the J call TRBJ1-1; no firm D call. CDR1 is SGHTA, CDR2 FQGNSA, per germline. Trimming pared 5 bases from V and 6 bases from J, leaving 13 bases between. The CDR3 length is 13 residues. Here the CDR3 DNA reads TGTGCCAGCAGCATTCGGGGTCCCTCTGAAGCTTTCTTT. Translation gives CASSIRGPSEAFF.

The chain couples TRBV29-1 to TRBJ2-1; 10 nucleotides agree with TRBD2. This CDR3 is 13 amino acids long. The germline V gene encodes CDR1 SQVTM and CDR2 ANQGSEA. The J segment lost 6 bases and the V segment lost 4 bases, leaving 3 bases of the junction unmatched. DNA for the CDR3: TGCAGCGTTGTAGGGACTAGCGCCAATGAGCAGTTCTTC. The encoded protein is CSVVGTSANEQFF.

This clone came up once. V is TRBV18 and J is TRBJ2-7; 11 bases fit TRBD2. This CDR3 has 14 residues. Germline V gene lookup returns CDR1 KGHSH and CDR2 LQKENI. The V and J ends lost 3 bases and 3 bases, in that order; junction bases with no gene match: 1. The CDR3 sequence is CASSPGTSGYEQYF. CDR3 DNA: TGTGCCAGCTCACCCGGGACTAGCGGCTACGAGCAGTACTTC.

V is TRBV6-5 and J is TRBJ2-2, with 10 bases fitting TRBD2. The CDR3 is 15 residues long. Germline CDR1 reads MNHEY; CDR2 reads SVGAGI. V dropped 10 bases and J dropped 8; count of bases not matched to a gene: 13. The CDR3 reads CATGKGLAGVGELFF. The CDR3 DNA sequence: TGTGCCACCGGGAAAGGGCTAGCGGGAGTGGGGGAGCTGTTTTTT.

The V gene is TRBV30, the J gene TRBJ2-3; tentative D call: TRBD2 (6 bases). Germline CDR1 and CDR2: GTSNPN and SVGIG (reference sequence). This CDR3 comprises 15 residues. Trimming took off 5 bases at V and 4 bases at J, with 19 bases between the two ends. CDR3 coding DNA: TGTGCCTGGCGCTCTGGACTATCTGAGGCAGATACGCAGTATTTT. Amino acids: CAWRSGLSEADTQYF.

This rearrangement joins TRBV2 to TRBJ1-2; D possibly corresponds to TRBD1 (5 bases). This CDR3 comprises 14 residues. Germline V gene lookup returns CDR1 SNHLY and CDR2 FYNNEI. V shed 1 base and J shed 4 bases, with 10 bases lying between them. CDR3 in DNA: TGTGCCAGCAGTGAAGGAGACAGCCTCTATGGCTACACCTTC. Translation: CASSEGDSLYGYTF.

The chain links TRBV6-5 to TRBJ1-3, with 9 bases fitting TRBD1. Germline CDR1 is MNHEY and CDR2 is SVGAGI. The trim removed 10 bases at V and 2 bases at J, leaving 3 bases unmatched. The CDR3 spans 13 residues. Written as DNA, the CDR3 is TGTGCCATTAGACAGGGGGCTGGAAACACCATATATTTT. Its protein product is CAIRQGAGNTIYF.

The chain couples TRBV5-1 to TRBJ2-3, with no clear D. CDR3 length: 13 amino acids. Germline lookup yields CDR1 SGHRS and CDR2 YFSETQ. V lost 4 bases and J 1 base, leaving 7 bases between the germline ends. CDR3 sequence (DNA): TGCGCCAGCAGCCCGCAGGGCACAGATACGCAGTATTTT. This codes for CASSPQGTDTQYF.

In DNA form, the CDR3 reads TGCGCCAGCAGCCACGGGACACCCGACACCTACAATGAGCAGTTCTTC. This sequence encodes CASSHGTPDTYNEQFF. The chain uses TRBV4-1 and TRBJ2-1; D possibly corresponds to TRBD1 (6 bases). The V gene lost 3 bases and the J gene lost 2 bases, with 14 bases spanning the gap. The CDR3 runs 16 residues. The germline V gene encodes CDR1 MGHRA and CDR2 YSYEKL.

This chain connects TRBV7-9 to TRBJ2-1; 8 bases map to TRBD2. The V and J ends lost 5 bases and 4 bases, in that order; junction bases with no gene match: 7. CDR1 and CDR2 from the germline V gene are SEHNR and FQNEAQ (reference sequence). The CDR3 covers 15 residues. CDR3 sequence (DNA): TGTGCCAGCAGCCCCACGGGCGGGAGGTACAATGAGCAGTTCTTC. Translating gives CASSPTGGRYNEQFF. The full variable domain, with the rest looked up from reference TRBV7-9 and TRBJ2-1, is DTGVSQNPRHKITKRGQNVTFRCDPISEHNRLYWYRQTLGQGPEFLTYFQNEAQLEKSRLLSDRFSAERPKGSFSTLEIQRTEQGDSAMYLCASSPTGGRYNEQFFGPGTRLTVL.

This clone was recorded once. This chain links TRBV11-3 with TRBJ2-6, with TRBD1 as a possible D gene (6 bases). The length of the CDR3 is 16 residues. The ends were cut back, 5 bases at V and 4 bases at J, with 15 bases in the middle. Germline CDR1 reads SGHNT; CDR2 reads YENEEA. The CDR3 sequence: CASSLRAGDGANVLTF. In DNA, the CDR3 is TGTGCCAGCAGCCTCCGGGCAGGGGACGGGGCCAACGTCCTGACTTTC. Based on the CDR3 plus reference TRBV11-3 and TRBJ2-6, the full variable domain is EAGVVQSPRYKIIEKKQPVAFWCNPISGHNTLYWYLQNLGQGPELLIRYENEEAVDDSQLPKDRFSAERLKGVDSTLKIQPAELGDSAVYLCASSLRAGDGANVLTFGAGSRLTVL.

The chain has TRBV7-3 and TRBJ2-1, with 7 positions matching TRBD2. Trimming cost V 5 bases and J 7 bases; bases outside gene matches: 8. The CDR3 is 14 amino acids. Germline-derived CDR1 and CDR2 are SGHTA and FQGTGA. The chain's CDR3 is CASSPGLVGNEQFF. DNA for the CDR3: TGTGCCAGCAGCCCCGGACTAGTGGGGAATGAGCAGTTCTTC.

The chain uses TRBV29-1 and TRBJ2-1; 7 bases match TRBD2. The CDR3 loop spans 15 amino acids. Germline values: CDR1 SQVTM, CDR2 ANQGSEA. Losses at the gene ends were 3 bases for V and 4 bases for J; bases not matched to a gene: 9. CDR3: CSVEASGMMYNEQFF. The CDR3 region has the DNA TGCAGCGTTGAGGCGAGCGGGATGATGTACAATGAGCAGTTCTTC.

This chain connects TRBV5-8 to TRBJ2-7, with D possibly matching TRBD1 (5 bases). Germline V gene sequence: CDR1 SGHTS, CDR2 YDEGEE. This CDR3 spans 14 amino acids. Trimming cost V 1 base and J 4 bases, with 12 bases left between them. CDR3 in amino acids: CASSLSPGLYEQYF. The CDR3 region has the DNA TGTGCCAGCAGCTTGTCCCCAGGGCTATACGAGCAGTACTTC.

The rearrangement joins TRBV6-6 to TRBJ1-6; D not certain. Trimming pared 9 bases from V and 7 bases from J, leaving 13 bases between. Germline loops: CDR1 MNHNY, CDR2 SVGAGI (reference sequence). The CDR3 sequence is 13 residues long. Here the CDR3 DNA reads TGTGCCAGTCGCACGGGAGCGAATTCACCCCTCCACTTT. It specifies CASRTGANSPLHF.

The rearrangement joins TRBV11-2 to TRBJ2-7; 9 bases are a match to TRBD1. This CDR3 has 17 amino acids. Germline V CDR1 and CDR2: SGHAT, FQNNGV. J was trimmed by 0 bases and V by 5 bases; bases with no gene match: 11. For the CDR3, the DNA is TGTGCCAGCAGCCAAAATCCGGGACAGGGCCTCTCCTACGAGCAGTACTTC. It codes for CASSQNPGQGLSYEQYF.